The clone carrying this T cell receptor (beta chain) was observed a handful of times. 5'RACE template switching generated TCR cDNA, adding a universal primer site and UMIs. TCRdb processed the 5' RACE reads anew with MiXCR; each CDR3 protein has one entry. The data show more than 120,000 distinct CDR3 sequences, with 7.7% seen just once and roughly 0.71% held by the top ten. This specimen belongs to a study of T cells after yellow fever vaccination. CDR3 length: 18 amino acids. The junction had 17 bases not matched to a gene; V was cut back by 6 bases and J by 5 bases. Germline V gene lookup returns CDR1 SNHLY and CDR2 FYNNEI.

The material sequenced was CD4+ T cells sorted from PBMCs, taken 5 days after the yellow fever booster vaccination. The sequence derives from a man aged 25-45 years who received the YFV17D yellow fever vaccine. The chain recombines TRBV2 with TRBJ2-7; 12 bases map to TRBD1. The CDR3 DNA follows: TGTGCCAGCAGGCGGACCGGGACAGGGGGCATGAGGACAAACGAGCAGTACTTC. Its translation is CASRRTGTGGMRTNEQYF. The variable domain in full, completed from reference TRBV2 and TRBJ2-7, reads EPEVTQTPSHQVTQMGQEVILRCVPISNHLYFYWYRQILGQKVEFLVSFYNNEISEKSEIFDDQFSVERPDGSNFTLKIRSTKLEDSAMYFCASRRTGTGGMRTNEQYFGPGTRLTVT.